The clone carrying this T cell receptor beta chain was observed a few times. Its cognate antigen is unknown. The sample belongs to a study of type 1 regulatory T cells. Across the study: T-allo10 is an in vitro-generated, Tr1-enriched CD4 T cell product specific for alloantigen. The study, taken as a whole, reports: Compared with non-Tr1 cells, Tr1 cells showed a narrower TCR repertoire.

The CDR3 length is 14 residues. Losses at the gene ends were 6 bases for V and 3 bases for J; bases not matched to a gene: 5. Via MiXCR, TCRdb re-called the reads, giving one row per CDR3 protein. This sample has tens of thousands of distinct CDR3 sequences; around 21% occur once, and the top ten carry roughly 8.3%. This receptor was obtained from a human donor in good health. Sequencing was performed on cultured type 1 regulatory T (Tr1) cells, either the whole culture or a sorted fraction (not recorded which). The V gene is TRBV12-3 or TRBV12-4, the J gene TRBJ2-3; 8 bases agree with TRBD2. The CDR3 here is CASRPAGATDTQYF. The DNA of the CDR3 is TGTGCCAGCAGACCAGCGGGAGCGACAGATACGCAGTATTTT.